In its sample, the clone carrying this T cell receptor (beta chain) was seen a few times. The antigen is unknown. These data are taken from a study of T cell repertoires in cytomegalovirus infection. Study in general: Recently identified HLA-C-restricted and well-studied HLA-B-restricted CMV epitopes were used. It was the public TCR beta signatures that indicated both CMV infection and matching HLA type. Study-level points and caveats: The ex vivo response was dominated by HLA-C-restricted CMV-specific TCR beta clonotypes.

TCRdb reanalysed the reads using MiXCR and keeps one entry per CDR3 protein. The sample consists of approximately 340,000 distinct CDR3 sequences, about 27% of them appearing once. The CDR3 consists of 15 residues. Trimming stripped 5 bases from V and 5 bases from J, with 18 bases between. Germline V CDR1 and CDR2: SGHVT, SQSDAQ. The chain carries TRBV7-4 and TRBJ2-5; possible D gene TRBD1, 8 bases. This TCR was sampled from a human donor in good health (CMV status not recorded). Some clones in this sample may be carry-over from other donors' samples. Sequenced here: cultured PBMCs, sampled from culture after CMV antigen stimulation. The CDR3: CASSTGQGGGETQYF. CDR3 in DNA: TGTGCCAGCAGCACTGGACAGGGAGGGGGGGAGACCCAGTACTTC.